This is a list of T cell receptor beta chains from one sample in a study of T cell responses to AZD1222 COVID-19 vaccine. Only in-frame clones appear in the TCRdb table, and some are missing; sequencing was by immunoSEQ multiplex PCR. The data contain 150,000 to 200,000 clones, about 89% of them singletons. The sample in question was peripheral blood, obtained on day 0 of AZD1222 vaccination. The source of these receptors is an adult in good health. Both conserved end residues are part of each CDR3. D genes are given only for firm matches. Clone size is given for some rows only: seen once, a few or many times, or a class if the clone is expanded.

cdr3_length	d_call	clone_size	v_call	j_call	cdr3_aa	cdr3_nt
13	-	-	TRBV6-5	TRBJ1-1	CASRVTGNTEAFF	TGTGCCAGCAGGGTGACTGGGAACACTGAAGCTTTCTTT
13	TRBD1	-	TRBV6-1	TRBJ1-2	CASSETGDYGYTF	TGTGCCAGCAGTGAGACAGGGGACTATGGCTACACCTTC
14	TRBD2	once	TRBV5-1	TRBJ2-7	CASSPGTTAYEQYF	TGCGCCAGCAGCCCCGGGACTACCGCCTACGAGCAGTACTTC
15	-	-	TRBV28	TRBJ1-5	CASSLKGTGNQPQHF	TGTGCCAGCAGTTTAAAAGGGACCGGCAATCAGCCCCAGCATTTT
15	-	-	TRBV2	TRBJ1-5	CASSEINVSNQPQHF	TGTGCCAGCAGTGAGATAAATGTTAGCAATCAGCCCCAGCATTTT
15	TRBD1	-	TRBV28	TRBJ1-5	CASSLGTGAETPQHF	TGTGCCAGCAGTCTAGGGACAGGGGCCGAGACGCCCCAGCATTTT
13	TRBD1	-	TRBV18	TRBJ1-2	CASSPDRGSGYTF	TGTGCCAGCTCACCCGACAGGGGAAGCGGCTACACCTTC
15	TRBD2	-	TRBV2	TRBJ2-3	CASSRWTSRTDTQYF	TGTGCCAGCAGCCGCTGGACTAGCCGCACAGATACGCAGTATTTT
17	-	-	TRBV6-1	TRBJ1-5	CASSEAASGGLNQPQHF	TGTGCCAGCAGTGAAGCGGCCAGCGGAGGTCTTAATCAGCCCCAGCATTTT
13	-	-	TRBV10-3	TRBJ1-5	CAISESQPQPQHF	TGTGCCATCAGTGAGTCCCAGCCTCAGCCCCAGCATTTT
13	-	-	TRBV6-5	TRBJ1-1	CASSRPGRTEAFF	TGTGCCAGCAGTAGGCCCGGGCGGACTGAAGCTTTCTTT